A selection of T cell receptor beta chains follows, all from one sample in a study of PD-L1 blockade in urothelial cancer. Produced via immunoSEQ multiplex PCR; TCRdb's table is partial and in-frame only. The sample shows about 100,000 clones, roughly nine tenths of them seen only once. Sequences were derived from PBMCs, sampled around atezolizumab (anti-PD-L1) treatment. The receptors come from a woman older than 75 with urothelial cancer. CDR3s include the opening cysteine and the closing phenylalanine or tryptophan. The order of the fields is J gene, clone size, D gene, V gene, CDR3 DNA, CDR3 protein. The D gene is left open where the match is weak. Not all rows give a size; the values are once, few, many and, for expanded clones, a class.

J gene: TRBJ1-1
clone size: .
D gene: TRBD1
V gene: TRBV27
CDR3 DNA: TGTGCCAGCAGTCTGGGACAGGGGCGGATGAACACTGAAGCTTTCTTT
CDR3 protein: CASSLGQGRMNTEAFF

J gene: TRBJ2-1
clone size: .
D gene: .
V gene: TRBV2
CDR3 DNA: TGTGCCAGCAGTGAGGGGGCTGAGCAGTTCTTC
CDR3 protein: CASSEGAEQFF

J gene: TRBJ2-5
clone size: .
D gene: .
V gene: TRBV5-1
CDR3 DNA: TGCGCCAGCAGCTTGGTCGTCCCGCGGGAGACCCAGTACTTC
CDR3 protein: CASSLVVPRETQYF

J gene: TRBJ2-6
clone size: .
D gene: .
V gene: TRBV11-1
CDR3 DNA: TGTGCCAGCAGCCTAGGGCAGGCCGGGGCCAACGTCCTGACTTTC
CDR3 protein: CASSLGQAGANVLTF

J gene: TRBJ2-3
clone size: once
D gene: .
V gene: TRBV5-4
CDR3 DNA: TGTGCCAGCAGCTTGGGGGGAGTCGGCACAGATACGCAGTATTTT
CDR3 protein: CASSLGGVGTDTQYF

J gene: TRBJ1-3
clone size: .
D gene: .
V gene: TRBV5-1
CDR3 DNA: TGCGCCAGCAGCCGAGGGGAGGGATCTGGAAACACCATATATTTT
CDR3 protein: CASSRGEGSGNTIYF

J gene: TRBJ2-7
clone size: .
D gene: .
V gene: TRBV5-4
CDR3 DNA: TGTGCCAGCAGCTTCACCCCCCACACCTACGAGCAGTACTTC
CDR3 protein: CASSFTPHTYEQYF

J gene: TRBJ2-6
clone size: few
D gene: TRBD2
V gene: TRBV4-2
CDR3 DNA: TGTGCCAGCAGCCAAGAAGCCCCTACTACTAGCGTGGGTGCATCTGGGGCCAACGTCCTGACTTTC
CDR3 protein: CASSQEAPTTSVGASGANVLTF

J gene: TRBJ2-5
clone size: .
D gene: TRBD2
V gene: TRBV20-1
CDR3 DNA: TGCAGTCCAGCGGGGACAGAGACCCAGTACTTC
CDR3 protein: CSPAGTETQYF

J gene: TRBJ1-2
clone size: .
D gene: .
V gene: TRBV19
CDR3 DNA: TGTGCCAGTAGCCTTGGCCCTAACTATGGCTACACCTTC
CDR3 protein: CASSLGPNYGYTF

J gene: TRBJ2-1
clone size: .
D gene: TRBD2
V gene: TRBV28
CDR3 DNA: TGTGCCAGCGAATGGGCGGTTAGCGGGAGGTGGTTCTTC
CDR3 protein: CASEWAVSGRWFF

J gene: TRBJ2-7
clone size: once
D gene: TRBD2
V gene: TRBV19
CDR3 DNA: TGTGCCAGTAGTAGTCTAGCGGGAGTTTCATACGAGCAGTACTTC
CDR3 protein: CASSSLAGVSYEQYF

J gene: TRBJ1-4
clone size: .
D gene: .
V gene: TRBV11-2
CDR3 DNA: TGTGCCAGCAGCTTAGACGGGTTGGAAAAACTGTTTTTT
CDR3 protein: CASSLDGLEKLFF

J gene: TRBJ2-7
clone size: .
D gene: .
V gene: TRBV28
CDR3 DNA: TGTGCCAGCTCCCTAGCATACGAGCAGTACTTC
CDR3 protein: CASSLAYEQYF

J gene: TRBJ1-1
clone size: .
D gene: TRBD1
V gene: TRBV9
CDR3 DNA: TGTGCCAGCAGCGGGCGGACAGGACTGAACACTGAAGCTTTCTTT
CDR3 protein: CASSGRTGLNTEAFF

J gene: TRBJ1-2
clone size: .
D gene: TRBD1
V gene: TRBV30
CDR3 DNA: TGTGCCTGGAGTGACCACAGGGGAACCTATGGCTACACCTTC
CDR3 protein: CAWSDHRGTYGYTF

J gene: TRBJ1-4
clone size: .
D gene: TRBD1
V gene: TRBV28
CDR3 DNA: TGTGCCAGCAGCATTTTGCGACAGGGGGCCGGGGAAAAACTGTTTTTT
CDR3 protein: CASSILRQGAGEKLFF

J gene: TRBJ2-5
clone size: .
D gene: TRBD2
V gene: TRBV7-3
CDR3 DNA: TGTGCCAGCAGCTTGACTAGCGGGGCTCAAGAGACCCAGTACTTC
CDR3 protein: CASSLTSGAQETQYF

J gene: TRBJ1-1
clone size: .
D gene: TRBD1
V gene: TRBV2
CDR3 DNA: TGTGCCACTGCAGGGGGCATGAACACTGAAGCTTTCTTT
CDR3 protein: CATAGGMNTEAFF

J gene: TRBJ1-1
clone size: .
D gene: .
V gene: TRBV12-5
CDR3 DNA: TGTGCTAGTGGTTTGGTACCTCCCGGGGGGGCTTTCTTT
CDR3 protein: CASGLVPPGGAFF

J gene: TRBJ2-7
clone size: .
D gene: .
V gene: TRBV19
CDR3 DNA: TGTGCCAGTAGTATAGAGGCGGGCCCCCCCTACGAGCAGTACTTC
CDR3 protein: CASSIEAGPPYEQYF

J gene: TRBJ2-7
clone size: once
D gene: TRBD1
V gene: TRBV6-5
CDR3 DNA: TGTGCCAGCAGTCCCCGACAGGGGACTTCCTACGAGCAGTACTTC
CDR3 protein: CASSPRQGTSYEQYF

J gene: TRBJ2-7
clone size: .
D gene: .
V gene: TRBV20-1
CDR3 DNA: TGCAGTGTACTAGCCCACGAGCAGTACTTC
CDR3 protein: CSVLAHEQYF

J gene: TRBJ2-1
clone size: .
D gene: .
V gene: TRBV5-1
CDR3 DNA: TGCGCCAGCAGCTTGCTAGCGCAAGGGCCTCGTGAGCAGTTCTTC
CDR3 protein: CASSLLAQGPREQFF

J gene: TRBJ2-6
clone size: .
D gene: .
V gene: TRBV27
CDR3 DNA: TGTGCCAGCAGTTCCCCGGTTTCTGGGGCCAACGTCCTGACTTTC
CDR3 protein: CASSSPVSGANVLTF

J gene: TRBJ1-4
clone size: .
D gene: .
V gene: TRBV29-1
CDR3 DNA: TGCAGCGTTGTAGCAATTAATGAAAAACTGTTTTTT
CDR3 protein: CSVVAINEKLFF

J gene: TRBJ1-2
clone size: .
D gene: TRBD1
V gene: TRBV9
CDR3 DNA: TGTGCCAGCAGCCCCGGACAGGCTAACTATGGCTACACCTTC
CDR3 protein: CASSPGQANYGYTF

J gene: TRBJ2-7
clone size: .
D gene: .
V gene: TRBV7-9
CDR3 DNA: TGTGCCAGCAGCTTAGCGCAGGGGATGGCGGTCGAGCAGTACTTC
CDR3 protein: CASSLAQGMAVEQYF

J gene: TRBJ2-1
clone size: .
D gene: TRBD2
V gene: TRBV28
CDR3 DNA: TGTGCCAGCAGTTTTCGCGGGACAGGAAGACTAGCGGGGTTTGGTGAGCAGTTCTTC
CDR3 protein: CASSFRGTGRLAGFGEQFF

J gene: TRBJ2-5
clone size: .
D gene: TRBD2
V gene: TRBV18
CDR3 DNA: TGTGCCAGCTCACCATTGGGGCTAGCGGGAGGAGAGACCCAGTACTTC
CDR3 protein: CASSPLGLAGGETQYF

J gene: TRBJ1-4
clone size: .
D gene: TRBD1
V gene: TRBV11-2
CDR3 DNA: TGTGCCAGCAGCTTAGAGGTCGGGACAGGGCGTGAAAAACTGTTTTTT
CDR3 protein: CASSLEVGTGREKLFF

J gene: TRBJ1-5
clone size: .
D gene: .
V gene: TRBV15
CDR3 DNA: TGTGCCACCAGCAGAGTATCTGGGACACTCAATCAGCCCCAGCATTTT
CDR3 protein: CATSRVSGTLNQPQHF

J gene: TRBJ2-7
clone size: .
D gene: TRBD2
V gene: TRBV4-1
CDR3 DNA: TGCGCCAGCAGCCAAGAACTAGCGGCCACCTACGAGCAGTACTTC
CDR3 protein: CASSQELAATYEQYF

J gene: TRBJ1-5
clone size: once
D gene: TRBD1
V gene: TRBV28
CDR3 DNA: TGTGCCAGCAGTACCGTGACAGGGGGATTGGTAAGCAATCAGCCCCAGCATTTT
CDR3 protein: CASSTVTGGLVSNQPQHF

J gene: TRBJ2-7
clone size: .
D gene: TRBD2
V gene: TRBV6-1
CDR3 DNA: TGTGCCAGCAGTGGGTTGGCGGGAGGATCCTACGAGCAGTACTTC
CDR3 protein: CASSGLAGGSYEQYF

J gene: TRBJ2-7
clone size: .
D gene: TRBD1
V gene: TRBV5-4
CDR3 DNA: TGTGCCACCAGTCCCGGGACAGGGGCAGTGTCTAACGAGCAGTACTTC
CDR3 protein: CATSPGTGAVSNEQYF

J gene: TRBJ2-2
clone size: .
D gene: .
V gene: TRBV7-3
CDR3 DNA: TGTGCCAGCAGCGGGACATCGAACACCGGGGAGCTGTTTTTT
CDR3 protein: CASSGTSNTGELFF

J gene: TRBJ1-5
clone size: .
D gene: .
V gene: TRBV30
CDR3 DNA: TGTGCCTGGAGTGTAGGGGGGGAAATGCCCCAGCATTTT
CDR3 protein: CAWSVGGEMPQHF

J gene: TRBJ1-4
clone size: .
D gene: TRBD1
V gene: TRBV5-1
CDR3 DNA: TGCGCCAGCAGCTTTGCGGGACAGAGTTTTGCAACTAATGAAAAACTGTTTTTT
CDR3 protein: CASSFAGQSFATNEKLFF

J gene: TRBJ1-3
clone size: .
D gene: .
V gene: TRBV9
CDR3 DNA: TGTGCCAGCAGCTCAGCGGGAGGGGCCGCCTCTGGAAACACCATATATTTT
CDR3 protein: CASSSAGGAASGNTIYF

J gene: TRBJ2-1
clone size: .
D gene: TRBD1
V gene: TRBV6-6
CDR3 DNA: TGTGCCAGCAGACCGGCACCGGGACAGGGAGGCAATGAGCAGTTCTTC
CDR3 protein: CASRPAPGQGGNEQFF

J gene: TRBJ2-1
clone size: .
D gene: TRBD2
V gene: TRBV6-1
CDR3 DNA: TGTGCCAGCAGTGGGTCCGGGACTAGCGGGAGGTCCAGCTCCTACAATGAGCAGTTCTTC
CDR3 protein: CASSGSGTSGRSSSYNEQFF

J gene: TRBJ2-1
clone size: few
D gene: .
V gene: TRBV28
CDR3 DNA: TGTGCCAGCAGTTTGTCTTTTTTTGAGCAGTTCTTC
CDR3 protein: CASSLSFFEQFF

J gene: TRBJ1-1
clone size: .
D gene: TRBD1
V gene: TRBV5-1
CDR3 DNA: TGCGCCAGCAGCCCGACAGGGGCGAACACTGAAGCTTTCTTT
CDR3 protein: CASSPTGANTEAFF

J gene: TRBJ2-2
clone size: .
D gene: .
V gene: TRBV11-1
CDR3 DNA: TGTGCCAGCAGCTTGATACGGAGCACCGGGGAGCTGTTTTTT
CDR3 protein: CASSLIRSTGELFF

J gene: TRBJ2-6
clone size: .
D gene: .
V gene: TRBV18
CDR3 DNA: TGTGCCAGCTCACTAGCGACGGTCGCCAGCTCTGGGGCCAACGTCCTGACTTTC
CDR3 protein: CASSLATVASSGANVLTF

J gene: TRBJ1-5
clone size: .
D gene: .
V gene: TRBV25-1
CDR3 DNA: TGTGCCAGCAGCCAGGACAGCCCCAGCAATCAGCCCCAGCATTTT
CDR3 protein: CASSQDSPSNQPQHF

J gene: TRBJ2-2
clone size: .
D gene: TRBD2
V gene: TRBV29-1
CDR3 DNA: TGCAGCGCCCGAACTAGCGGCCTGACCGGGGAGCTGTTTTTT
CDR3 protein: CSARTSGLTGELFF

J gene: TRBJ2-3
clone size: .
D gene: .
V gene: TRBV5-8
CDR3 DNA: TGTGCCAGCAGCTTGGGTGCCCGGGGGAGCACAGATACGCAGTATTTT
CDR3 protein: CASSLGARGSTDTQYF

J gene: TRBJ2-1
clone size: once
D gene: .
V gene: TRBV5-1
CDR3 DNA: TGCGCCAGCAGCTCGTTGAACGTCGGTGAGCAGTTCTTC
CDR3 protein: CASSSLNVGEQFF